The source of this T cell receptor (beta chain) is a study of control samples from healthy donors and cancer patients. The CDR3 runs 14 residues. Germline CDR1 SGHNT, CDR2 YYREEE (reference sequence). The V and J ends lost 0 bases and 2 bases respectively, with 8 bases between them. TCRdb keeps only in-frame clones here, not all; method: immunoSEQ multiplex PCR. The sample shows about 57,000 clones, more than 85% of them seen only once. The sequence was collected from a man aged 30 to 39 with colorectal cancer. Sequencing used PBMCs. This chain links TRBV5-4 with TRBJ2-5, with D unresolved. The CDR3 loop is CASSLEAFQETQYF. The CDR3 DNA reads TGTGCCAGCAGCTTGGAGGCGTTTCAAGAGACCCAGTACTTC. The full variable domain, completed using reference TRBV5-4 and TRBJ2-5, is ETGVTQSPTHLIKTRGQQVTLRCSSQSGHNTVSWYQQALGQGPQFIFQYYREEENGRGNFPPRFSGLQFPNYSSELNVNALELDDSALYLCASSLEAFQETQYFGPGTRLLVL.